Sequencing of this T cell receptor beta chain was carried out in a study of shared clonotypes between healthy human individuals (TCRdb year 2020). With regard to the full study: Two women and a few men aged 18 to 49 years were included in the cohort. For each donor, CD4 naive and CD4 memory were each run on three plates, CD8 naive on two plates, and CD8 memory on one plate. Blood TCR repertoires of roughly five healthy adults were deeply sequenced to estimate repertoire size and the extent of clonotype sharing between individuals. To increase sequencing depth and limit assay-specific biases, TCR repertoire library preparation and sequencing were carried out by different laboratories using diverse techniques. Per donor, leukapheresis produced somewhere between about 0.94 and 9.5 billion PBMCs. Results the study describes overall, beyond this receptor: Across a few donors, about 5% of naive CD4, 3% to 4% of naive CD8, roughly 2.3% of memory CD4, and about 0.4% of memory CD8 clonotypes were shared. Incomplete sequencing was indicated by rarefaction of sorted-subset datasets, despite the large sequencing depth. Pairwise subsampling led to the expectation that sequencing depth would affect the degree of clonotype sharing among donors. Compared with non-shared clonotypes, clonotypes shared by all four sorted-subset donors had higher generation probabilities. Larger estimated clonotype richness was generally found for naive subsets than for memory subsets. Only blood was sampled, and tissue TCR repertoires likely differ from those in blood. The small number of donors limited the genetic and exposure-history diversity represented.

TCR CDR3 regions were amplified from genomic DNA by multiplex PCR using the deep immunoSEQ assay. Genomic DNA extracted from each cell subset was distributed evenly over all wells of several immunoSEQ 96-well plates, and each plate served as one replicate. For sorted subsets, 150 to 250 ng genomic DNA, equal to about 30,000 T cell genomes, was loaded into each replicate PCR. Purified libraries were measured with a Qubit 3.0 fluorometer, size-checked on a Bioanalyzer 2100, and measured again with the KAPA Library Quantification kit. Each immunoSEQ 96-well plate was sequenced on its own single-read 150-cycle Illumina NextSeq 550 flow cell. In the paper's pipeline: Because the immunoSEQ output held only junctional sequences and lacked quality scores, the filtering could not match the filtering applied to full-length reads. To assign V/J genes and CDR3, sequences were annotated against IMGT germline references using PyIR, a Python wrapper for IgBLAST v1.9. Any read was removed if the V/J assignment was weak (E-value above 1e-6), the CDR3 was missing, or the read contained stop codons, out-of-frame junctions, or ambiguous translated residues. V3J clonotypes were defined as sequences sharing the same inferred V gene, J gene, and CDR3 amino acid sequence. To compute the percentage overlap between repertoires, the number of shared unique clonotypes was divided by the size of the smaller repertoire. RTK rarefaction, the Chao1 estimator, and Recon v2.1 estimates of unobserved clonotypes were used to assess repertoire richness. OLGA was used to compute generation probabilities for all TCRbeta clonotypes that the gDNA method yielded from a handful of donors. The table comes from immuneACCESS by way of TCRdb, which keeps in-frame sequences with V and J called. Part of the clones is missing from these tables; in studies checked, under half for an unresolved V gene and the rest for unknown reasons. That table furnishes V, J and clone size, whereas the DNA furnished D and trimming. Present in this sample are hundreds of thousands of clones, about 96% of which were seen just once. The ten most abundant clones make up 0.055% to 0.07% of the sample.

Healthy HIV-negative adults with no recently reported acute infections or vaccinations were included as donors. Only Caucasian adults living in Nashville, Tennessee, USA were represented among the donors. CD4+ T cells were enriched through magnetic negative selection, after which naive cells were positively selected on CD45RA and the remaining negative fraction served as the memory subset. After blood collection by leukapheresis, PBMCs were isolated using Ficoll-Histopaque density gradient centrifugation and then cryopreserved in the vapor phase of liquid nitrogen. Analytical flow cytometry was used to check the purity and quantity of each magnetically sorted T cell population. From each sorted fraction, genomic DNA was isolated and quantified by UV absorbance on a Nanodrop 2000c. With respect to this clone: Which antigen it targets is not known. Within one base of it there is no much larger clone, and no base qualities were kept.

Sequencing was done on a sample of naive CD4+ T cells sorted from blood. The cell subset or site label of this sample denotes: CD45RA+ positively selected. The TCR sequence derives from a woman in her 30s in good health.

The DNA sequence is as follows: TGTGCCAGTCTTGCCAAGGGGGCCCCCTCCAATCAGCCCCAGCATTTT. This gives the protein CASLAKGAPSNQPQHF. The rearranged chain carries TRBV19 and TRBJ1-5, with 7 central nucleotides matching TRBD1. The CDR3 holds 16 amino acids from the cysteine to the phenylalanine. Just CDR3 DNA is preserved here, 48 bases in frame from base 1. Trimming takes 8 bases off V and 3 bases off J; junction bases not matched to a gene: 13. The germline V gene encodes CDR1 LNHDA and CDR2 SQIVND (reference sequence).